A selection of T cell receptor beta chains follows, all from one sample in a study of cytotoxic CD8 clonotypes in ibrutinib-treated CLL. Profiled with immunoSEQ multiplex PCR; TCRdb holds only in-frame clones, not every one. The data show about 300,000 clones, roughly four fifths seen once. The material was PBMCs, obtained at disease progression, from a patient treated with ibrutinib. The source is a human donor with chronic lymphocytic leukemia. CDR3s include the opening cysteine and the closing phenylalanine or tryptophan. D genes are given only for firm matches. Not all rows give a size; the values are once, few, many and, for expanded clones, a class.

d_gene	abundance	j_gene	v_gene	CDR3aa	CDR3nt
TRBD1	.	TRBJ2-4	TRBV28	CASSFPGQGNIQYF	TGTGCCAGCAGTTTCCCGGGACAGGGTAACATTCAGTACTTC
.	.	TRBJ1-2	TRBV10-2	CASSETFQGPAGYTF	TGCGCCAGCAGTGAGACGTTCCAGGGGCCCGCGGGCTACACCTTC
.	.	TRBJ1-2	TRBV6-6	CASSYRGGYTF	TGTGCCAGCAGTTACCGCGGGGGCTACACCTTC
TRBD2	.	TRBJ2-7	TRBV6-1	CASSGSGRVYEQYF	TGTGCCAGCAGCGGTAGCGGGAGGGTGTACGAGCAGTACTTC
TRBD1	.	TRBJ1-2	TRBV7-9	CASSLGTGVEGYTF	TGTGCCAGCAGCTTAGGAACAGGGGTGGAAGGCTACACCTTC
.	.	TRBJ2-7	TRBV7-9	CASSKSGTSTYEQYF	TGTGCCAGCAGCAAATCCGGGACATCAACCTACGAGCAGTACTTC
.	once	TRBJ1-4	TRBV6-1	CASTGGVYEKLFF	TGTGCCAGCACGGGGGGCGTCTATGAAAAACTGTTTTTT
.	.	TRBJ2-2	TRBV7-3	CASSLSGGSTGELFF	TGTGCCAGCAGCTTATCAGGCGGGTCCACCGGGGAGCTGTTTTTT
.	few	TRBJ2-2	TRBV2	CASYNGELFF	TGTGCCAGCTATAACGGGGAGCTGTTTTTT
.	.	TRBJ2-7	TRBV4-1	CASSQPGRSYEQYF	TGCGCCAGCAGCCAACCTGGACGGTCCTACGAGCAGTACTTC
TRBD1	.	TRBJ1-5	TRBV27	CASSPGQGIFDQPQHF	TGTGCCAGCAGTCCTGGACAGGGTATTTTCGATCAGCCCCAGCATTTT
.	.	TRBJ1-2	TRBV4-1	CASSHRPGDYGYTF	TGCGCCAGCAGCCATCGCCCGGGGGATTATGGCTACACCTTC
TRBD1	.	TRBJ2-1	TRBV18	CASSTRDRGQGEQFF	TGTGCCAGCTCAACCCGGGACAGGGGGCAAGGTGAGCAGTTCTTC
TRBD1	.	TRBJ1-2	TRBV19	CARQGVYGYTF	TGTGCCAGACAGGGGGTCTATGGCTACACCTTC
.	.	TRBJ1-5	TRBV15	CATSRARGGLSNQPQHF	TGTGCCACCAGCAGAGCAAGGGGGGGGCTTAGCAATCAGCCCCAGCATTTT
.	.	TRBJ1-1	TRBV10-1	CASSELGVPNTEAFF	TGCGCCAGCAGTGAGTTAGGGGTTCCGAACACTGAAGCTTTCTTT
.	.	TRBJ2-7	TRBV9	CASSPGSRDSLEQYF	TGTGCCAGCAGCCCCGGCTCGCGGGATTCGTTAGAGCAGTACTTC
.	.	TRBJ1-6	TRBV5-1	CASSLAHVAGTNPPLHF	TGCGCCAGCAGCTTGGCTCACGTCGCCGGGACTAATCCACCCCTCCACTTT
.	.	TRBJ1-4	TRBV28	CASRPETRSGFGKLFF	TGTGCCAGCAGACCCGAGACGAGGTCTGGCTTCGGAAAACTGTTTTTT
.	once	TRBJ2-1	TRBV7-8	CASSSTVGGGNEQFF	TGTGCCAGCAGCTCGACCGTGGGGGGAGGTAATGAGCAGTTCTTC
.	.	TRBJ2-7	TRBV5-1	CASSLSRATYEQYF	TGCGCCAGCAGCTTGAGCCGGGCCACATACGAGCAGTACTTC
.	.	TRBJ1-5	TRBV15	CATSRVSVWQPQHF	TGTGCCACCAGCAGAGTCAGTGTATGGCAGCCCCAGCATTTT
TRBD2	.	TRBJ2-3	TRBV28	CASSLFGLAGDLDTQYF	TGTGCCAGCAGTTTATTCGGGCTAGCGGGAGATTTAGATACGCAGTATTTT
TRBD1	.	TRBJ1-2	TRBV7-2	CASSFRQGGSYTF	TGTGCCAGCAGCTTTCGACAGGGGGGGAGCTACACCTTC
.	.	TRBJ1-2	TRBV10-3	CAITYGQNYGYTF	TGTGCCATCACCTACGGGCAGAACTATGGCTACACCTTC
.	.	TRBJ2-6	TRBV18	CASSLLSVGIVKSSGANVLTF	TGTGCCAGCTCACTTTTATCGGTTGGGATAGTCAAGAGCTCTGGGGCCAACGTCCTGACTTTC
TRBD1	.	TRBJ1-5	TRBV29-1	CSVPGQGTDSNQPQHF	TGCAGCGTACCCGGACAGGGGACAGATAGCAATCAGCCCCAGCATTTT
TRBD1	.	TRBJ1-2	TRBV5-1	CASSLAGDSYGYTF	TGCGCCAGCAGCTTGGCCGGGGACAGCTATGGCTACACCTTC
.	.	TRBJ1-4	TRBV21-1	CASIPSKGGEKLFF	TGTGCCAGCATTCCCAGCAAGGGGGGTGAAAAACTGTTTTTT
.	once	TRBJ1-1	TRBV7-6	CASSAGMPTEAFF	TGTGCCAGCAGCGCCGGAATGCCCACTGAAGCTTTCTTT
TRBD1	.	TRBJ1-6	TRBV7-9	CASSSTGGTDNSPLHF	TGTGCCAGCAGCTCTACAGGGGGTACGGATAATTCACCCCTCCACTTT
.	once	TRBJ2-3	TRBV4-1	CASSQDSPRFEGDVADTQYF	TGCGCCAGCAGCCAAGATTCCCCAAGATTTGAGGGAGACGTTGCAGATACGCAGTATTTT
.	few	TRBJ1-3	TRBV25-1	CASSELGSGNTIYF	TGTGCCAGCAGTGAACTGGGCTCTGGAAACACCATATATTTT
.	.	TRBJ1-2	TRBV4-1	CASSPIRGPIDGYTF	TGCGCCAGCAGCCCAATAAGGGGTCCCATCGATGGCTACACCTTC
.	.	TRBJ2-3	TRBV9	CASSPWGASAYSLVTDTQYF	TGTGCCAGCAGCCCATGGGGGGCTAGCGCTTATTCACTAGTCACAGATACGCAGTATTTT